This TCR beta chain was documented in a study of T cells after yellow fever vaccination. TCRdb independently ran MiXCR on the 5' RACE reads; one entry per CDR3 protein. Of hundreds of thousands of distinct CDR3 sequences detected, approximately 15% appear once; the ten largest clones hold 11% to 15%. V lost 1 base, J lost 12 bases, and 10 bases lay in between. The CDR3 is made up of 13 amino acids. Per the germline V gene, CDR1 is MNHNS and CDR2 is SASEGT. The V gene is TRBV6-1, the J gene TRBJ2-6; D is possibly TRBD1 (5 bases). The source of this sequence is a man aged 25 to 40 who received the YFV17D yellow fever vaccine. The sample consisted of PBMCs, taken on the day of the yellow fever booster vaccination. The CDR3 bases are TGTGCCAGCAGTGAAGGACAGCAAAGCGTCCTGACTTTC. Translated: CASSEGQQSVLTF.